Here is one T cell receptor beta chain with its context. Antigen: not known. This sample is drawn from a study of cytomegalovirus exposure and HLA in healthy donors. General observations from the study: Cytomegalovirus-associated TCR beta chains were listed, numbering more than 150. Later work showed greater clonal expansion in HLA-associated TCR beta chains than in equally common others. The study assumed roughly uniform donor sequencing depth for presence/absence analyses.

PCR used 60 Vbeta primers and 13 Jbeta primers. Clones were read by immunoSEQ multiplex PCR, and TCRdb kept only the in-frame ones, dropping some. This sample yields around 100,000 clones, of which around 62% are seen a single time; 3.8% belongs to the top ten. The CDR3 is 14 residues long. V shed 0 bases and J 11 bases; nucleotides not matched to a gene: 8. Germline lookup yields CDR1 SGHRS and CDR2 YFSETQ. Sequencing was performed on PBMCs. The chain has TRBV5-1 and TRBJ1-1; 9 nucleotides match TRBD1. The receptor's source is a man aged 25-45 years in good health and CMV-seropositive. The CDR3 here is CASSLAREGQGAFF. The CDR3 coding sequence is TGCGCCAGCAGCTTGGCGAGAGAGGGACAGGGCGCTTTCTTT.